This T cell receptor beta chain appears in the sequencing data of a study of Graves' ophthalmopathy and Graves' hyperthyroidism. Study at large: Upon initial diagnosis and before any treatment, peripheral blood was collected.

This clonotype was seen only a few times. Its matching antigen is unknown. RNA transcripts served as template for amplifying TCR beta CDR3 sequences. A first-round RT-PCR used HTBI primers, followed by a second-round multiplex PCR. TCRdb reprocessed the multiplex PCR reads with MiXCR, giving one entry per CDR3 protein. The table lists about 740,000 distinct CDR3 sequences, about 44% of them singletons. Study-wide results and limits: The model predicted ophthalmopathy progression with roughly 70% sensitivity and around 74% specificity.

Moderate-to-severe activity, with CAS ≥3, NOSPECS ≥4 and duration under 3 months, characterized the donors with ophthalmopathy. Excluded: other autoimmune disease, uncontrolled infection, pregnancy or lactation. Material: peripheral blood. This clonotype originated in an adult man with Graves' ophthalmopathy.

The CDR3 loop is CASSGPGTGKDGYTF. CDR3 coding DNA: TGTGCCAGCAGCGGACCCGGGACAGGGAAAGATGGCTACACCTTC. V is TRBV7-2 and J is TRBJ1-2; 9 nucleotides agree with TRBD1. This CDR3 has 15 amino acids. Germline CDR1 reads SGHTA; CDR2 reads FQGNSA. V lost 5 bases and J lost 6; bases outside the gene matches: 10.